Listed below are T cell receptor beta chains from one sample, sequenced in a study of blood T cell repertoires in COVID-19. TCRdb's copy holds only in-frame clones and misses some; the assay was immunoSEQ multiplex PCR. Of about 93,000 clones in the sample, 89% were seen once. The source material was peripheral blood. These receptors all come from a man aged 55-75 years with COVID-19, enrolled during active disease. CDR3s leave out the opening cysteine and the closing phenylalanine or tryptophan. Fields, in order: clone size, V gene, CDR3 protein. Only some rows state a clone size, as once, few, many or a class for expanded clones.

>-|TRBV19
ASDRGERTEAF
>-|TRBV2
ASSVDRGINEQY
>-|TRBV27
ASAGSGANVLT
>-|TRBV7-8
ASSSRDRDPSYEQY
>-|TRBV5-4
ASSLVTASDYT
>once|TRBV24-1
ATSDPGTGGNNEQF
>-|TRBV9
ASSGTGSSYNEQF
>-|TRBV19
ASSVYGTSGGEQF
>-|TRBV2
ASSDRTGGGDWRRLTYEQY
>-|TRBV3-1/TRBV3-2
ASSHPRTSGSDEQF
>-|TRBV19
ATYGQGPSGANVLT
>-|TRBV21-1
ASSFNGANVLT
>-|TRBV3-1/TRBV3-2
ASARRTSGASYEQY
>-|TRBV2
ASSVGGSGTGELF
>-|TRBV6-1
ASIGLNTEAF
>-|TRBV6-5
ASTSGGANYGYT
>once|TRBV27
ASSPRQFNQPQH
>once|TRBV6-2/TRBV6-3
ASSYSTPSNTGELF